Presented here are 17 T cell receptor beta chains from one specimen sequenced in a study of T cells in Graves' hyperthyroidism and ophthalmopathy. It was RNA transcripts that yielded the amplified TCR beta CDR3 regions. The HTBI primer set served for first-round RT-PCR of the TCR CDR3. TCRdb analysed the multiplex PCR reads with MiXCR anew, one entry per CDR3 protein. Among 130,000 to 150,000 distinct CDR3 sequences listed, roughly a fifth were seen once. Sequences were obtained from blood. The receptors were gathered from a woman between 45 and 65 years old with Graves' hyperthyroidism that later progressed to Graves' ophthalmopathy.

This sequence joins TRBV2 and TRBJ2-7, with D possibly TRBD1 on 6 matching bases. V lost 6 bases, J lost 6 bases, and 12 bases lay in between. CDR1 is SNHLY, CDR2 FYNNEI, per germline. This CDR3 has 12 residues. This chain's CDR3 is CASSPQGFEQYF. The CDR3 nucleotides are TGTGCCAGCAGCCCACAGGGTTTCGAGCAGTACTTC.

V is TRBV18 and J is TRBJ2-6; D gene unclear. Germline values: CDR1 KGHSH, CDR2 LQKENI. CDR3 length: 16 amino acids. V lost 3 bases and J lost 0, with 9 bases in between. As DNA, the CDR3 is TGTGCCAGCTCACCCTCAGCTCACTCTGGGGCCAACGTCCTGACTTTC. Translating gives CASSPSAHSGANVLTF. The full variable domain, its missing parts supplied by reference TRBV18 and TRBJ2-6, is NAGVMQNPRHLVRRRGQEARLRCSPMKGHSHVYWYRQLPEEGLKFMVYLQKENIIDESGMPKERFSAEFPKEGPSILRIQQVVRGDSAAYFCASSPSAHSGANVLTFGAGSRLTVL.

The chain links TRBV7-6 to TRBJ2-7; D remains ambiguous. The V and J ends lost 8 bases and 3 bases respectively, with 17 bases between them. The CDR3 runs to 14 residues. Germline lookup yields CDR1 SGHVS and CDR2 FNYEAQ. As DNA, the CDR3 is TGTGCCAGCCGTCCTTTAGGACCTGACTACGAGCAGTACTTC. Protein product: CASRPLGPDYEQYF.

This clonotype was recorded many times. In DNA, the CDR3 is TGTGCCAGCCCCTACCTGGGACAGGGGATGGCAGATACGCAGTATTTT. Residues: CASPYLGQGMADTQYF. The genes are TRBV6-1 and TRBJ2-3, with 10 bases fitting TRBD1. The CDR3 consists of 16 residues. The germline V gene has CDR1 MNHNS and CDR2 SASEGT. V was pared by 8 bases and J by 4 bases, with 12 bases of the junction left unmatched.

The chain recombines TRBV3-1 with TRBJ2-3; D ambiguous. V was trimmed by 5 bases and J by 5 bases, leaving 5 bases between them. CDR1 and CDR2 from the germline V gene are LGHDT and YNNKEL (reference sequence). This CDR3 spans 11 amino acids. The CDR3 is CASSWGDTQYF. CDR3 coding DNA: TGTGCCAGCAGCTGGGGAGATACGCAGTATTTT.

This clonotype was seen many times. This chain joins TRBV29-1 and TRBJ1-2; D gene unclear. Germline V gene data show CDR1 as SQVTM and CDR2 as ANQGSEA. This CDR3 has 13 residues. V shed 4 bases and J shed 5 bases, with 14 bases lying between them. CDR3 DNA: TGCAGCGTTGGGAAGGGCCCCGTATATGGCTACACCTTC. This gives the protein CSVGKGPVYGYTF.

This clonotype was picked up many times. The gene calls are TRBV28 and TRBJ2-7, with D perhaps matching TRBD2 (5 bases). Germline loops: CDR1 MDHEN, CDR2 SYDVKM. Trimming removed 5 bases at V and 3 bases at J, with 26 bases between. The CDR3 sequence is 18 residues long. The CDR3: CASSPPSPRRKRFYEQYF. DNA for the CDR3: TGTGCCAGCAGTCCTCCATCCCCGCGACGAAAGCGGTTCTACGAGCAGTACTTC.

This clonotype appeared a few times. The chain recombines TRBV2 with TRBJ2-3, with D maybe TRBD2 (5 bases). V was trimmed by 1 base and J by 2 bases, leaving 13 bases between them. Germline-derived CDR1 and CDR2 are SNHLY and FYNNEI. The CDR3 runs to 16 residues. The CDR3 sequence: CASSEGRRRPTDTQYF. The CDR3 nucleotides are TGTGCCAGCAGTGAAGGTAGGAGGCGGCCCACAGATACGCAGTATTTT.

This clonotype was observed at least ten times. The chain joins TRBV28 to TRBJ2-3, with a tentative D call TRBD1 (5 bases). This CDR3 contains 12 residues. Germline loops: CDR1 MDHEN, CDR2 SYDVKM. The V end was cut by 7 bases, the J end by 1 base, with 6 bases between. The CDR3 here is CASTGRTDTQYF. Written as DNA, the CDR3 is TGTGCCAGCACAGGGCGCACAGATACGCAGTATTTT.

This clonotype was counted once. The chain carries TRBV10-3 and TRBJ1-2; the D gene is possibly TRBD1 (5 bases). CDR1 ENHRY and CDR2 SYGVKD come from the germline V gene. Deletions cut 0 bases from V and 3 bases from J, with 14 bases between. The CDR3 runs to 16 residues. The CDR3 coding sequence is TGTGCCATCAGTGAGTCCTGGGGGGACGGGGACTATGGCTACACCTTC. This codes for CAISESWGDGDYGYTF.

CDR3 in DNA: TGTGCCAGCAGCTTGGAAAGTCGGGGACTAGCGGGAAATGAGCAGTTCTTC. Translated: CASSLESRGLAGNEQFF. The chain combines TRBV5-4 with TRBJ2-1, with 13 bases matching TRBD2. The J segment lost 7 bases and the V segment lost 0 bases, leaving 7 bases of the junction unmatched. The CDR3 consists of 17 residues. CDR1 SGHNT and CDR2 YYREEE come from the germline V gene (reference sequence).

This clonotype appeared many times. The chain joins TRBV15 to TRBJ1-2; D is unresolved. V dropped 1 base and J dropped 2 bases, with 8 bases sitting between them. The CDR3 runs to 14 residues. The germline CDR1 and CDR2 sequences are LNHNV and YYDKDF (reference sequence). CDR3 sequence reads: CATSRVAGNYGYTF. The CDR3 DNA is TGTGCCACCAGCAGAGTGGCAGGAAACTATGGCTACACCTTC.

This clonotype was observed a single time. V is TRBV11-3 and J is TRBJ1-5; the D gene is possibly TRBD1 (5 bases). V was cut by 5 bases and J by 1 base, with 9 bases left in between. The CDR3 covers 14 residues. Germline lookup yields CDR1 SGHNT and CDR2 YENEEA. CDR3 DNA: TGTGCCAGCAGCCTGGGGGACAGCAATCAGCCCCAGCATTTT. This encodes CASSLGDSNQPQHF.

Turning to this clonotype: A much larger clone lies a single base off, so this may be a read error. The chain carries TRBV2 and TRBJ1-2; TRBD1 is a possible D gene (6 bases). Trimming took 7 bases from V and 4 from J, leaving 13 bases between them. The CDR3 has 13 amino acids. CDR1 SNHLY and CDR2 FYNNEI come from the germline V gene. The CDR3 spells CASTKGEGYGYTF. The DNA of the CDR3 is TGTGCCAGCACTAAGGGGGAAGGCTATGGCTACACCTTC. The variable domain in full, completed from reference TRBV2 and TRBJ1-2, reads EPEVTQTPSHQVTQMGQEVILRCVPISNHLYFYWYRQILGQKVEFLVSFYNNEISEKSEIFDDQFSVERPDGSNFTLKIRSTKLEDSAMYFCASTKGEGYGYTFGSGTRLTVV.

The CDR3 loop is CASSQTGSGEQYF. In DNA, the CDR3 is TGTGCCAGCAGTCAAACAGGGAGCGGCGAGCAGTACTTC. The V gene is TRBV5-6, the J gene TRBJ2-7; perhaps TRBD1 as D (6 bases). The CDR3 totals 13 residues. V lost 5 bases and J 6 bases, leaving 15 bases between the germline ends. Per germline, CDR1 SGHDT and CDR2 YYEEEE.

About this clonotype: A much bigger clone sits one base away, suggesting this may be a read error. The chain employs TRBV2 and TRBJ1-5; 7 bases match TRBD1. The CDR3 contains 16 residues. In germline, CDR1 is SNHLY, CDR2 FYNNEI. The CDR3: CASSGDSPYSDQPQHF. The CDR3 DNA is TGTGCCAGCAGCGGGGACAGCCCTTATAGCGATCAGCCCCAGCATTTT.

The J gene is TRBJ2-7, the V gene TRBV5-1, with TRBD2 as a possible D gene (7 bases). Germline values: CDR1 SGHRS, CDR2 YFSETQ. This CDR3 region has 14 residues. Trimming shortened V by 0 bases and J by 3 bases, and 10 bases separated the two germline ends. The CDR3 DNA follows: TGCGCCAGCAGCTTGGAGGGAGGGGGCTACGAGCAGTACTTC. Amino acid sequence: CASSLEGGGYEQYF.